This T cell receptor (beta chain) is drawn from a study of blood T cell repertoires in COVID-19 (dated by TCRdb to the early 2020s). As for the study more broadly: Collaborator samples came from the United States, Italy and Spain and covered acute and convalescent phases of COVID-19. Samples were obtained from the ongoing ImmuneRACE study (first 160 participants) and from roughly 1,300 subjects provided by 6 global collaborators. Sample metadata almost always included a de-identified subject ID, COVID-19 status, age in years and sex. The material from the prospective study consisted of cDNA or gDNA derived from T cells, B-cell-depleted T cells, or PBMCs. The repertoires were released in a freely available public database meant as a resource for research on the immune response to SARS-CoV-2. Subjects who had been exposed to COVID-19, were actively infected with it, or had recovered from it provided the deeply sampled blood TCRbeta repertoires that made up the dataset. Where available, HLA class I and class II types were taken from metadata supplied by the sample provider and were not determined by assay-based typing. On the study overall, not on this receptor specifically: The amount of clinical and demographic metadata varied by source and participant and was provided uncurated.

This clone has just a few counts. This receptor's antigen is unknown. No base-level quality is on record; no much larger clone is a single base apart. There are 14 amino acids in the CDR3, from cysteine to phenylalanine inclusive. Just CDR3 DNA is preserved here, 42 bases in frame from base 1. Trimming removed 4 bases from V and 5 bases from J, leaving 13 bases between the germline ends. According to the germline V gene, CDR1 reads MRHNA and CDR2 reads SNTAGT. TCRbeta CDR3 regions were amplified from genomic DNA by means of the immunoSEQ Assay, a bias-controlled multiplex PCR. As for the authors' bioinformatics: The number of nucleated cells in each sample was estimated by amplification of reference gene primers within the assay. To quantify the absolute abundance of each unique TCRbeta CDR3 rearrangement, sequence reads were collapsed and filtered. For each sample, productive Simpson clonality was calculated as the square root of Simpson's diversity index over productive rearrangements. In its TCRdb copy, this immuneACCESS table keeps in-frame sequences only and misses some clones. Where compared with another copy, unresolved V genes explain less than half of these, and the others have no known cause. V, J and clone size are taken as reported in that table, and D and trimming were inferred from the DNA itself. The sample table holds about 79,000 clones, of which over 85% were seen once. The ten largest make up approximately 4.2% of the sample.

Collaborating institutions collected whole blood in K2EDTA tubes following their own protocols. For TCRbeta analysis, collaborators shipped samples in one of three forms: frozen whole blood, isolated PBMCs, or DNA extracted from either of those sample types. This TCR was recovered from a man aged 45 to 65 with active COVID-19. This chain joins TRBV6-4 to TRBJ2-3; TRBD1 is perhaps the D gene, given 6 matching bases. The sample comprised peripheral blood. The CDR3 loop reads CASSAQGDGDTQYF. The sequenced DNA: TGTGCCAGCAGTGCACAGGGTGATGGAGATACGCAGTATTTT.